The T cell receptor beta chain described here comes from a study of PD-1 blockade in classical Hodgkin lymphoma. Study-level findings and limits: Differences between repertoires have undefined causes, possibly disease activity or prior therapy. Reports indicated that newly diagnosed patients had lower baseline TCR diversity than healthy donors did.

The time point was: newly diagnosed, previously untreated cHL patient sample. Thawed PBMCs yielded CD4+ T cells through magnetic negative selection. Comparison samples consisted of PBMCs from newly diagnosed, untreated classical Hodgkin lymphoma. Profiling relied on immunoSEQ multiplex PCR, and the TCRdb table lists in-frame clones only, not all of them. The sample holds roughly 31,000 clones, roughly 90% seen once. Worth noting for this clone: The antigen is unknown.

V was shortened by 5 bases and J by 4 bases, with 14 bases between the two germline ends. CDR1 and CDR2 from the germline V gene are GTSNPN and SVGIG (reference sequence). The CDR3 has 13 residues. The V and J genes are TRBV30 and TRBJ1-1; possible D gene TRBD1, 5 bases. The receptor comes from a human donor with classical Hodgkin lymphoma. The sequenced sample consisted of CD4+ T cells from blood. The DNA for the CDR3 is TGTGCCTGGGGCAAGGCCGGGGGCACTGAAGCTTTCTTT. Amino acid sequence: CAWGKAGGTEAFF. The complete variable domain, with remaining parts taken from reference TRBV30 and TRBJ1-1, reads SQTIHQWPATLVQPVGSPLSLECTVEGTSNPNLYWYRQAAGRGLQLLFYSVGIGQISSEVPQNLSASRPQDRQFILSSKKLLLSDSGFYLCAWGKAGGTEAFFGQGTRLTVV.